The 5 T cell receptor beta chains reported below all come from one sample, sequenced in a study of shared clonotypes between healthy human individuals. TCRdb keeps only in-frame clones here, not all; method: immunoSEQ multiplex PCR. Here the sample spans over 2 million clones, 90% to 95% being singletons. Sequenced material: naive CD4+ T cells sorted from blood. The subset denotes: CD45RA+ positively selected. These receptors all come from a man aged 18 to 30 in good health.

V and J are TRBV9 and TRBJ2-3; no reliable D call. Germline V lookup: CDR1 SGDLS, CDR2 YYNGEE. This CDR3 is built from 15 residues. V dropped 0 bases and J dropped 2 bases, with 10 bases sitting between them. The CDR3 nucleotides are TGTGCCAGCAGCGTAGGCGGCCCAATCACAGATACGCAGTATTTT. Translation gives CASSVGGPITDTQYF.

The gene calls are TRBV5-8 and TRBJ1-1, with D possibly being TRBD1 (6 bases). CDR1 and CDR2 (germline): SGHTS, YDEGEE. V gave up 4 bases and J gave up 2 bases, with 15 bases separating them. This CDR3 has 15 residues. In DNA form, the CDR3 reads TGTGCCAGCAGCCAGCCCGGGACACCAAACACTGAAGCTTTCTTT. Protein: CASSQPGTPNTEAFF.

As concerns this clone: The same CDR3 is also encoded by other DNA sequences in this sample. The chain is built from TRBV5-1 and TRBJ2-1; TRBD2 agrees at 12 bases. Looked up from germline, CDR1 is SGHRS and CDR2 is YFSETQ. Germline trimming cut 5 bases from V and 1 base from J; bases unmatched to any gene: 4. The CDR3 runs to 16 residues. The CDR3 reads CASSRTSGDSYNEQFF. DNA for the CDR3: TGCGCCAGCAGTCGGACTAGCGGGGATTCCTACAATGAGCAGTTCTTC.

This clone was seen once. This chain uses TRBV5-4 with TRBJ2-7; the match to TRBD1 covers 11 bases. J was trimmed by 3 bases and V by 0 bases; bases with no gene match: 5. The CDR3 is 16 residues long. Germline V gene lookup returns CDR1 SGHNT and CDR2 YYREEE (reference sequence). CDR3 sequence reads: CASSLAGQGGLYEQYF. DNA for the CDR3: TGTGCCAGCAGCTTGGCGGGACAGGGGGGACTCTACGAGCAGTACTTC.

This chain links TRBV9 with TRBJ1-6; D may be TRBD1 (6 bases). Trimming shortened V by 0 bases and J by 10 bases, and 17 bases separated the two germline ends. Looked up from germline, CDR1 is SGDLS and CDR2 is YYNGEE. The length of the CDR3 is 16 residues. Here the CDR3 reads CASSVGAVQGWSPLHF. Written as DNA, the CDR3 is TGTGCCAGCAGCGTAGGGGCAGTACAGGGTTGGTCACCCCTCCACTTT.